The 9 T cell receptor beta chains below were found in one sample sequenced in a study of T-cell reconstitution after alpha-beta-depleted transplantation in children. A TCRbeta library incorporating unique molecular identifiers was prepared. TCRdb reprocessed the PCR reads with MiXCR, giving one entry per CDR3 protein. The profile shows hundreds of thousands of distinct CDR3 sequences, around 17% of them singletons. The starting material was PBMCs from the stem cell graft donor, obtained from the stem cell graft. The receptor source for this set is a human donor who donated a stem cell graft to a child with acute myeloid leukemia.

This clonotype has a count of ten or more. The rearrangement uses TRBV29-1 and TRBJ2-7; 7 positions match TRBD2. V was pared by 4 bases and J by 3 bases, with 6 bases of the junction left unmatched. The CDR3 has 13 amino acids. Germline CDR1 SQVTM, CDR2 ANQGSEA. In DNA, the CDR3 is TGCAGCGTTGCTCGGGGGGACGGCTACGAGCAGTACTTC. Encoded protein: CSVARGDGYEQYF.

Note on this clonotype: Sequence at one end of the junction differs from germline and may be a read error. The rearrangement joins TRBV20-1 to TRBJ1-5; a possible D gene is TRBD1 (6 bases). Germline V gene data show CDR1 as DFQATT and CDR2 as SNEGSKA (reference sequence). The CDR3 is 13 amino acids. The CDR3 reads CRASPQGGLPQHF. The CDR3 DNA reads as TGCAGAGCTAGTCCACAGGGAGGTCTGCCCCAGCATTTT.

In this sample, this clonotype turned up once. Because the CDR3's place on the DNA is in doubt, the DNA is left out and the CDR3 is given as listed by TCRdb. The genes are TRBV5-1 and TRBJ1-5. The CDR3 is made up of 16 amino acids, end residues included. The germline V gene has CDR1 SGHRS and CDR2 YFSETQ. The CDR3 loop reads CASSFGSGNRNQPQHF.

Only a few counts were recorded for this clonotype. V is TRBV5-1 and J is TRBJ2-1, with D maybe TRBD1 (6 bases). Germline loops: CDR1 SGHRS, CDR2 YFSETQ. Trimming took off 4 bases at V and 6 bases at J, with 14 bases between the two ends. This CDR3 has 14 amino acids. This CDR3 is CASSPDSDINEQFF. CDR3 in DNA: TGCGCCAGCAGCCCGGACAGCGATATCAATGAGCAGTTCTTC.

This clonotype was counted a few times. The chain recombines TRBV27 with TRBJ2-1; 8 nucleotides align to TRBD2. CDR1 and CDR2 (germline): MNHEY, SMNVEV (reference sequence). The CDR3 sequence is 14 residues long. Losses at the gene ends were 3 bases for V and 5 bases for J; bases not matched to a gene: 3. Here the CDR3 DNA reads TGTGCCAGCAGTTTTTCGGGGGGGAACAATGAGCAGTTCTTC. Amino acids: CASSFSGGNNEQFF.

The chain employs TRBV20-1 and TRBJ2-1; D remains unclear. The CDR3 totals 13 residues. The V end lost 1 base, the J end lost 7 bases, and 11 bases lay between the germline ends. In germline, CDR1 is DFQATT, CDR2 SNEGSKA (reference sequence). The CDR3 spells CSARGGLGNEQFF. The CDR3 DNA reads as TGCAGTGCTAGAGGGGGTCTAGGGAATGAGCAGTTCTTC.

Remarks on this clonotype: This could be a read error, since a much larger clone is one nucleotide away. The CDR3 end shows no conserved phenylalanine or tryptophan, and so a read error is likely. The V and J genes are TRBV20-1 and TRBJ1-5; D call uncertain. The CDR3 is made up of 12 amino acids. V was pared by 3 bases and J by 5 bases, with 8 bases between. Looked up from germline, CDR1 is DFQATT and CDR2 is SNEGSKA (reference sequence). CDR3 sequence (DNA): TGCAGTGCTAGCCCGGGGTATCAGCCCCAGCATATT. As protein: CSASPGYQPQHI.

This clonotype has at least ten counts. V usage is TRBV20-1 and J usage is TRBJ2-4; D is ambiguous. V lost 2 bases and J 0 bases, leaving 8 bases between the germline ends. Germline V gene sequence: CDR1 DFQATT, CDR2 SNEGSKA (reference sequence). This CDR3 spans 14 amino acids. The CDR3 loop is CSARIALAKNIQYF. CDR3 coding DNA: TGCAGTGCTAGAATTGCTCTAGCCAAAAACATTCAGTACTTC.

This clonotype occurred a few times. The chain uses TRBV7-2 and TRBJ2-5, with a tentative D call TRBD1 (7 bases). The CDR3 is 15 residues long. Germline V lookup: CDR1 SGHTA, CDR2 FQGNSA. Trimming took off 0 bases at V and 7 bases at J, with 15 bases between the two ends. The DNA of the CDR3 is TGTGCCAGCAGCTTAGCGCCAGGGGGGTCGCGGACCCAGTACTTC. Translation: CASSLAPGGSRTQYF.